This T cell receptor beta chain came from a study of regulatory T cells in long-lasting Graves disease. Sample time point: newly diagnosed GD, antithyroid drugs for less than 3 months. RNA from PBMCs was the source of the TCR library. Construction of the TCR beta libraries employed iRepertoire HTBI primers in conjunction with Arm-PCR of CDR3 regions. TCRdb passed the multiplex PCR reads through MiXCR, listing each CDR3 protein once. Among fewer than 550,000 distinct CDR3 sequences listed, around 15% were seen once. A further study also used this sample, focusing on T cells in Graves' hyperthyroidism and ophthalmopathy. As that study records: Researchers ran a first-round RT-PCR on the TCR CDR3 using the HTBI primer set.

The receptor's source is a woman aged 40-60 years with Graves disease. The sequences come from peripheral blood mononuclear cells (PBMCs), collected at new diagnosis, from a patient treated with antithyroid drugs.

The CDR3 sequence: CSVEMVAGWEAFF. In DNA, the CDR3 is TGCAGCGTTGAAATGGTGGCGGGATGGGAAGCTTTCTTT. The rearrangement uses TRBV29-1 and TRBJ1-1; D is ambiguous. The CDR3 runs 13 residues. Germline lookup yields CDR1 SQVTM and CDR2 ANQGSEA. Trimming cost V 2 bases and J 8 bases, with 15 bases left between them.